This T cell receptor beta chain stems from a study of OX40 agonist ivuxolimab in advanced cancers. Turning to the overall study: Ivuxolimab was a fully human IgG2 agonistic monoclonal antibody targeting the costimulatory receptor OX40 (CD134). Intravenous ivuxolimab was administered to patients every 2 weeks at six dose levels: 0.01, 0.1, 0.3, 1.5, 3 and 10 mg/kg. Patients were allowed to have had prior anti-PD-1, anti-PD-L1 or anti-CTLA-4 therapy, and roughly 40% of the dose-escalation patients had previously received checkpoint inhibitors. The paper reports the monotherapy dose-escalation portion (N of about 51 patients) of the phase I ivuxolimab trial. In the dose-escalation cohort, 82.7% of patients were male, and the mean age was around 60 years, with a range of about 23 to 85. Three dose-escalation patients achieved partial responses, one with hepatocellular carcinoma and two with cutaneous melanoma. The purpose of peripheral TCRbeta sequencing was to test whether ivuxolimab changed TCR sequence diversity and led to clonal T-cell expansion. Among the roughly 50 dose-escalation patients, 19 had hepatocellular carcinoma, about 15 melanoma, 9 renal cell carcinoma and 9 head and neck cancer.

Patients with a history of autoimmune disease or receiving systemic immunosuppression were excluded from the trial. Peripheral blood for TCR sequencing was drawn from every dose cohort at baseline, at cycle 4 day 1 and at cycle 7 day 1. Samples were obtained from an open-label, multicenter, first-in-human phase I dose-escalation trial of ivuxolimab. Adults with locally advanced or metastatic head and neck squamous cell, hepatocellular, melanoma or renal cell carcinoma were enrolled in the trial. Before TCR sequencing, CD4+ T cells and CD8+ T cells were sorted from peripheral blood as separate populations. Deletion took 3 bases off V and 2 bases off J, with a span of 7 bases between the germline ends. CDR1 and CDR2, per the germline V gene (reference sequence), are LNHNV and YYDKDF. Its CDR3 holds 13 amino acids, cysteine through phenylalanine. The only DNA kept is the CDR3, 39 bases in frame from the first base.

Findings and caveats that apply to the study as a whole: The antigen specificity of the peripheral T cells that underwent clonal expansion was not determined. Clonal expansion of both CD4+ and CD8+ blood T cells was observed from baseline to week 6 at doses 0.1 to 3.0 mg/kg. Partial responders in the 0.1-3.0 mg/kg groups had among the lowest normalized peripheral clonal expansion, especially among CD8+ T cells. After ivuxolimab, expanded clones were on average more numerous among CD8+ T cells than among CD4+ T cells. Low levels of normalized T-cell clonal expansion were also shown by some nonresponding patients.

In regard to this clone: The clone's antigen remains unknown. There are no base qualities to consult, and no much larger clone falls within one base.

To sequence the TCRbeta CDR3 region, genomic DNA was isolated from the sorted cells. The immunoSEQ Assay was used for sequencing of TCRbeta CDR3 regions. TCRdb stores this immuneACCESS table with in-frame sequences only. Part of the clones is absent; in the studies checked, under half of the shortfall reflects unresolved V genes, and no reason is known for the rest. This sample lists about 66,000 clones; 75% to 90% were detected once. Of the sample, approximately 8% is held by the ten largest clones. This sample comprised CD4+ or CD8+ T cells sorted from blood, obtained in a trial of the OX40 agonist ivuxolimab. This receptor was taken from an adult with an advanced solid tumor such as melanoma, head and neck, liver or kidney cancer. The V and J genes are TRBV15 and TRBJ1-2, and possibly TRBD1, on 6 matching bases. The DNA sequence reads TGTGCCACCAGCAGGGACAGAAACTATGGCTACACCTTC. Translated, it gives CATSRDRNYGYTF. When the CDR3 is completed using the reference TRBV15 and TRBJ1-2 genes on either side, the full variable domain is DAMVIQNPRYQVTQFGKPVTLSCSQTLNHNVMYWYQQKSSQAPKLLFHYYDKDFNNEADTPDNFQSRRPNTSFCFLDIRSPGLGDTAMYLCATSRDRNYGYTFGSGTRLTVV.